What follows are 5 T cell receptor beta chains derived from one specimen sequenced in a study of CD8 T cells in Susac syndrome. Random hexamers were used to reverse transcribe the RNA input (about 0.5 to 1 ug). Each CDR3 protein gets one entry after TCRdb re-called the immunoSEQ multiplex PCR reads with MiXCR. This sample carries about 200,000 distinct CDR3 sequences, 90% to 95% of them seen once, and the ten largest clones take just under 0.095%. Source material: CD4+ T cells from PBMCs. Receptor source: a human donor with multiple sclerosis.

The chain recombines TRBV23-1 with TRBJ1-4; tentative D call: TRBD1 (6 bases). TRBV23-1 is an ORF; its function is uncertain. CDR3 size: 15 residues. The ends were cut back, 6 bases at V and 12 bases at J, with 23 bases in the middle. CDR3 DNA: TGCGCCAGCAGGGGGGGGCGACACGGGTTGACGGAACTGTTTTTT. Translating gives CASRGGRHGLTELFF.

V and J are TRBV12-3 or TRBV12-4 and TRBJ1-2; 8 bases align to TRBD1. The CDR3 length is 15 residues. The ends lost 4 bases at V and 4 bases at J; junction bases unmatched: 8. CDR3 region: CASSSGTGQTYGYTF. The CDR3 DNA reads TGTGCCAGCAGTTCCGGGACAGGCCAAACCTATGGCTACACCTTC.

The V and J genes are TRBV6-2 or TRBV6-3 and TRBJ2-5; tentative D call: TRBD2 (6 bases). Germline loops: CDR1 MNHEY, CDR2 SVGEGT. The CDR3 loop spans 14 amino acids. Trimming stripped 5 bases from V and 1 base from J, with 11 bases between. CDR3 DNA: TGTGCCAGCAGTAGGAGGGTACCCCAAGAGACCCAGTACTTC. Protein product: CASSRRVPQETQYF.

This rearrangement joins TRBV3-1 to TRBJ2-7, with D perhaps matching TRBD2 (6 bases). Trimming removed 8 bases at V and 1 base at J, with 12 bases between. The V gene's germline CDR1 is LGHDT and CDR2 YNNKEL (reference sequence). The CDR3 loop spans 13 amino acids. The CDR3 spells CASWGDGSYEQYF. The CDR3 DNA follows: TGTGCCAGCTGGGGGGACGGGTCCTACGAGCAGTACTTC.

The rearrangement uses TRBV29-1 and TRBJ1-1; D may be TRBD1 (6 bases). Trimming pared 1 base from V and 3 bases from J, leaving 15 bases between. The CDR3 extends over 15 amino acids. Per the germline V gene, CDR1 is SQVTM and CDR2 is ANQGSEA. The chain's CDR3 is CSVEVQGTAHTEAFF. The DNA for the CDR3 is TGCAGCGTTGAAGTACAGGGCACCGCGCACACTGAAGCTTTCTTT.